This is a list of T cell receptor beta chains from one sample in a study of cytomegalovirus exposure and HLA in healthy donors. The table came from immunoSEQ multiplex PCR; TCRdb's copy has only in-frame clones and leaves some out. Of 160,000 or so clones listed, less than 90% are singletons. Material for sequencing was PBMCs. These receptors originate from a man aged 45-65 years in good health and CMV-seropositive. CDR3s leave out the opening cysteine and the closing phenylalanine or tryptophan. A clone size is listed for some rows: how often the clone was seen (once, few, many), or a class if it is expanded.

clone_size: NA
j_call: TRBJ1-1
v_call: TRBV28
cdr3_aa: ASSFLPTGGMNTEAF

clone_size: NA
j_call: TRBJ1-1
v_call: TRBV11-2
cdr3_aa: ASSLEATEAF

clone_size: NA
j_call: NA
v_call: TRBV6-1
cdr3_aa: ASSGQTNYEQY

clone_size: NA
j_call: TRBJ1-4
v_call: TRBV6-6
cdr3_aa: ASSPGQLNEKLF

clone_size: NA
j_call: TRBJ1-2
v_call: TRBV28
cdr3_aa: ASSLFLDRGIGGYT

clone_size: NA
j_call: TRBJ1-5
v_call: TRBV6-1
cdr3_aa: ASSEMGSQPQH

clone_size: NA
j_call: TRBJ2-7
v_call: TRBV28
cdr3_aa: ASSLPGLAYEQY

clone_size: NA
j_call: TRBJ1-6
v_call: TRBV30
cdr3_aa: AWSVWGQGSPLH

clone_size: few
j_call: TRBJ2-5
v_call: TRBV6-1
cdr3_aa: ASSVRQGIAETQY

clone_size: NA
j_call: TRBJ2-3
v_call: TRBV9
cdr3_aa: ASSVVSLRNSTDTQY

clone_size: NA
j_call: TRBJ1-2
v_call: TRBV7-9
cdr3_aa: ASSTAPGQRRIYGYT

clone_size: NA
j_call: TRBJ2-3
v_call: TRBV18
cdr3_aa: ASSPVFTGSTDTQY

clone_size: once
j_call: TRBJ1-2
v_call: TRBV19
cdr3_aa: ASSMSHGYT

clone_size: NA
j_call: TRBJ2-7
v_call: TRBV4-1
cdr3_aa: ASSQGSGRTYEQY

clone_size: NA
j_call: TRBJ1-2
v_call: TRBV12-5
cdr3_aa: ASAMTEANYGYT

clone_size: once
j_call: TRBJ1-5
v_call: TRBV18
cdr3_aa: ASSAQQGPYSNQPQH

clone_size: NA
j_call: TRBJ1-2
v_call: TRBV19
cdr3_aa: ASSIVAANYGYT

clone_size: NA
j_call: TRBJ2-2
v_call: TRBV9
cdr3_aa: ASSLPTGTGTTGELF

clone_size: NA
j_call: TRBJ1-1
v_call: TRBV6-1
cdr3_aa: ASSGQINTEAF

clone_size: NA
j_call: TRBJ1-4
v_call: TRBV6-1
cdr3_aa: ASSEKDTGRTNEKLF

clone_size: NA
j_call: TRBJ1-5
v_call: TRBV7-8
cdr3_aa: ASSLDAGNQPQH

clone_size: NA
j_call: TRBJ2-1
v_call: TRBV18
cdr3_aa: ASSPAQGLYNEQF

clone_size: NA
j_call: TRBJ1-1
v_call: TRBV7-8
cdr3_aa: ASSFIRDRGHTEAF

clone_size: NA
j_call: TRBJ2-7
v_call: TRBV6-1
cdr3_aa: ASSGDRGYEQY

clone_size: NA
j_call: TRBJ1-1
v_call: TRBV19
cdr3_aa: ASSTDTGYTEAF

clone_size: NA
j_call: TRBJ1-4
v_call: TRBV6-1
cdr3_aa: ASSVQGTTNEKLF

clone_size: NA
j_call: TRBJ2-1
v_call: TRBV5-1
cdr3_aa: ASSLAPLAVHNEQF

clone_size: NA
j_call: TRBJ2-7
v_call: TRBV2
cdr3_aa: ASSVGQGGFYEQY

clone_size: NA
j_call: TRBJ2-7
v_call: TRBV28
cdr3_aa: ASTISGTLSYEQY

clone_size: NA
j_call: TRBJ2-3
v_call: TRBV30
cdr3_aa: AGFGGELDTQY

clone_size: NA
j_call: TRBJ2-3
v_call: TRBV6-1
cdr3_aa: ASRIAGSTDTQY

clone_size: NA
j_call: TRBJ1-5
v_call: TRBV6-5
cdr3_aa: ASAGRQGNQPQH

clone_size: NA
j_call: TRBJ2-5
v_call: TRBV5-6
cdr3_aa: ASSLEGRIQETQY

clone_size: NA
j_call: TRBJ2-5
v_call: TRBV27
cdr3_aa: ASSLSGDRQETQY

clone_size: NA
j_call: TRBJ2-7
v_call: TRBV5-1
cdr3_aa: ASSLGLAGAHSYEQY

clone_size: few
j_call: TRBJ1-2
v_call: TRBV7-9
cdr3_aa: ASSRSARTHYGYT

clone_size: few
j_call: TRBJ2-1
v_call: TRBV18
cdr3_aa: ASSPRAPGTSGRAYEQF

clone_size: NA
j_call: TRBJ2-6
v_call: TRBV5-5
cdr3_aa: ASTLPRMGANVLT

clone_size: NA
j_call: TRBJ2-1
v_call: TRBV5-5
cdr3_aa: ASSLNLAGTSGSDEQF

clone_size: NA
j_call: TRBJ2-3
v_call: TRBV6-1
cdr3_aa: ASSWTRPTDTQY

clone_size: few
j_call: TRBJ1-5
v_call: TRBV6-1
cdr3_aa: ASSEDRGSNQPQH

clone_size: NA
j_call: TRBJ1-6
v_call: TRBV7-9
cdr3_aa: ASSPGQGGSPLH

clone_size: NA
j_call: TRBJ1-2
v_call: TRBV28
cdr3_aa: ASSLINPGWGYT

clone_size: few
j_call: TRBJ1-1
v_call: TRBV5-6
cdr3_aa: ASSLGSGSEAF

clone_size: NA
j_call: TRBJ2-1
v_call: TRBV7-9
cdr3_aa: ASSLETSGDEQF

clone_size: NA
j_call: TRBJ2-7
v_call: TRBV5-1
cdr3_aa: ASKGGRGTYEQY

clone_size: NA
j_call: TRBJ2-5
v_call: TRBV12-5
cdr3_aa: ASGLGGVVGETQY

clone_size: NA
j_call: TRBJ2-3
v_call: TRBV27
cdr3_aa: ASSLNGAVLGTDTQY

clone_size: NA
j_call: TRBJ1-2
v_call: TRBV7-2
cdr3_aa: ASSFTGTAANYGYT

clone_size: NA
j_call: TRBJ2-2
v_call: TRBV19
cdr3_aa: ASRPGHNTGELF

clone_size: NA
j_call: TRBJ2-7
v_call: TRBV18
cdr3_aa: ASSPGANYEQY

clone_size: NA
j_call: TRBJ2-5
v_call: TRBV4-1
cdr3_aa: ASSRGLAGEGTQY

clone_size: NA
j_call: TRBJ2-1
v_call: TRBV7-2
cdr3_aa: ASSLVGGGGNEQF